These 28 T cell receptor beta chains were all obtained from the same sample, sequenced in a study of blood T cell repertoires in COVID-19. Sequencing was performed with immunoSEQ multiplex PCR; in TCRdb, only in-frame clones are kept and a portion is missing. The profile covers roughly 74,000 clones, with approximately 86% appearing a single time and less than 2% taken by the ten largest. The sequenced sample consisted of peripheral blood. All receptors come from a woman aged 80 or over with active or convalescent COVID-19.

The DNA for the CDR3 is TGTGCCAGCAGCTTAGCGTCAGGGGCGAACACCGGGGAGCTGTTTTTT. It yields the protein CASSLASGANTGELFF. The chain couples TRBV7-8 to TRBJ2-2; D is perhaps TRBD1 (6 bases). The CDR3 is 16 amino acids. V was cut by 0 bases and J by 0 bases, with 8 bases left in between. Germline values: CDR1 SGHVS, CDR2 FQNEAQ.

The chain uses TRBV4-1 and TRBJ2-5; 9 nucleotides align to TRBD2. J was trimmed by 1 base and V by 0 bases; bases with no gene match: 9. There are 18 residues in the CDR3. Germline CDR1 reads MGHRA; CDR2 reads YSYEKL. The CDR3 spells CASSQDKSLAGSQETQYF. DNA for the CDR3: TGCGCCAGCAGCCAAGATAAGTCCCTAGCGGGAAGCCAAGAGACCCAGTACTTC.

The chain employs TRBV9 and TRBJ2-7, with D possibly matching TRBD1 (5 bases). CDR1 is SGDLS, CDR2 YYNGEE, per germline. The CDR3 extends over 14 amino acids. V was cut by 4 bases and J by 3 bases, with 14 bases left in between. DNA for the CDR3: TGTGCCAGCAGCCCCGACAGCAAGATCTACGAGCAGTACTTC. Translation gives CASSPDSKIYEQYF. Filled out from reference TRBV9 and TRBJ2-7, the complete variable domain reads DSGVTQTPKHLITATGQRVTLRCSPRSGDLSVYWYQQSLDQGLQFLIQYYNGEERAKGNILERFSAQQFPDLHSELNLSSLELGDSALYFCASSPDSKIYEQYFGPGTRLTVT.

The rearrangement links TRBV11-2 to TRBJ2-7, with D possibly being TRBD2 (6 bases). The germline V and J ends were trimmed by 1 base and 6 bases, with 16 bases remaining between them. Germline values: CDR1 SGHAT, CDR2 FQNNGV. The CDR3 extends over 15 amino acids. CDR3 nucleotide sequence: TGTGCCAGCAGCTTAGGGGGAGGAGGGGTCGGCGAGCAGTACTTC. This codes for CASSLGGGGVGEQYF. Complete variable domain (other parts from reference TRBV11-2 and TRBJ2-7): EAGVAQSPRYKIIEKRQSVAFWCNPISGHATLYWYQQILGQGPKLLIQFQNNGVVDDSQLPKDRFSAERLKGVDSTLKIQPAKLEDSAVYLCASSLGGGGVGEQYFGPGTRLTVT.

The V gene is TRBV12-5, the J gene TRBJ2-3; 8 positions match TRBD2. Germline-derived CDR1 and CDR2 are LGHNT and FRNRAP. Germline trimming cut 4 bases from V and 4 bases from J; bases unmatched to any gene: 7. CDR3 length equals 15 residues. The CDR3 region is CASGYSGVPADTQYF. The CDR3 DNA is TGTGCTAGTGGTTATAGCGGGGTCCCGGCAGATACGCAGTATTTT.

This chain connects TRBV4-1 to TRBJ1-5; no firm D call. Looked up from germline, CDR1 is MGHRA and CDR2 is YSYEKL. V shed 1 base and J shed 0 bases, with 4 bases lying between them. This CDR3 contains 14 residues. The CDR3 is CASSQGLSNQPQHF. CDR3 DNA sequence: TGCGCCAGCAGCCAAGGGCTTAGCAATCAGCCCCAGCATTTT.

The CDR3: CASSLSRGGNTIYF. CDR3 sequence (DNA): TGTGCCAGCAGCTTAAGTAGGGGCGGAAACACCATATATTTT. The rearrangement links TRBV7-2 to TRBJ1-3, with D perhaps matching TRBD1 (5 bases). V shed 2 bases and J shed 4 bases, with 9 bases lying between them. In germline, CDR1 is SGHTA, CDR2 FQGNSA. The length of the CDR3 is 14 residues. Complete variable domain (other parts from reference TRBV7-2 and TRBJ1-3): GAGVSQSPSNKVTEKGKDVELRCDPISGHTALYWYRQSLGQGLEFLIYFQGNSAPDKSGLPSDRFSAERTGGSVSTLTIQRTQQEDSAVYLCASSLSRGGNTIYFGEGSWLTVV.

The chain couples TRBV9 to TRBJ2-2; 7 bases line up with TRBD2. Per germline, CDR1 SGDLS and CDR2 YYNGEE. The trim removed 3 bases at V and 4 bases at J, leaving 6 bases unmatched. The CDR3 runs 15 residues. The chain's CDR3 is CASSGGAGVTGELFF. In nucleotides, the CDR3 is TGTGCCAGCAGCGGAGGGGCGGGGGTCACCGGGGAGCTGTTTTTT.

The chain is built from TRBV19 and TRBJ1-4; TRBD1 is a possible D gene (6 bases). This CDR3 contains 15 residues. V dropped 4 bases and J dropped 2 bases, with 11 bases sitting between them. Germline V gene sequence: CDR1 LNHDA, CDR2 SQIVND (reference sequence). The DNA for the CDR3 is TGTGCCAGTAGTAATACAGGGCGGACTAATGAAAAACTGTTTTTT. It encodes CASSNTGRTNEKLFF.

This clone was observed a single time. The chain has TRBV11-3 and TRBJ2-1; 10 bases agree with TRBD2. The V segment lost 3 bases and the J segment 7 bases; nucleotides outside the gene matches: 6. CDR1 and CDR2 (germline): SGHNT, YENEEA. The CDR3 is 15 residues long. CDR3 sequence reads: CASSFSSGSSNEQFF. The CDR3 DNA reads TGTGCCAGCAGCTTCTCTAGCGGGAGTTCGAATGAGCAGTTCTTC.

This clone was found a few times. CDR3 protein: CASSAYSLTSERTDTQYF. The CDR3 DNA reads as TGTGCCAGCAGTGCATATTCCCTGACTAGCGAAAGGACAGATACGCAGTATTTT. The chain has TRBV6-2 or TRBV6-3 and TRBJ2-3; 8 nucleotides align to TRBD2. Trimming took 5 bases from V and 3 from J; bases not matched to a gene: 16. Per the germline V gene, CDR1 is MNHEY and CDR2 is SVGEGT. The CDR3 contains 18 residues.

V is TRBV4-3 and J is TRBJ2-5, with a weak D call TRBD1 (5 bases). CDR3 length: 14 residues. Between the trimmed V and J ends, which lost 3 bases and 2 bases, there was a span of 10 bases. Germline CDR1 reads LGHNA; CDR2 reads YSLEER. The CDR3 spells CASSHGPGQETQYF. The CDR3 DNA sequence: TGCGCCAGCAGCCACGGACCAGGGCAAGAGACCCAGTACTTC.

The chain combines TRBV6-5 with TRBJ1-1; perhaps TRBD1 as D (6 bases). Deletions cut 7 bases from V and 0 bases from J, with 9 bases between. This CDR3 has 13 residues. Per germline, CDR1 MNHEY and CDR2 SVGAGI. The CDR3 sequence: CASKRQVNTEAFF. The CDR3 nucleotides read TGTGCCAGCAAACGACAGGTGAACACTGAAGCTTTCTTT.

By its share, this clone is medium-sized. The chain links TRBV7-3 to TRBJ1-1; unclear D gene. The CDR3 spans 13 residues. The germline gives CDR1 SGHTA, CDR2 FQGTGA. Trimming took off 5 bases at V and 1 base at J, with 8 bases between the two ends. CDR3 loop: CASSPPGNTEAFF. The CDR3 DNA reads as TGTGCCAGCAGCCCCCCCGGGAACACTGAAGCTTTCTTT.

The chain is built from TRBV19 and TRBJ1-4; D perhaps matches TRBD1 (6 bases). Trimming stripped 5 bases from V and 5 bases from J, with 12 bases between. This CDR3 has 14 residues. CDR1 and CDR2 (germline): LNHDA, SQIVND (reference sequence). In DNA, the CDR3 is TGTGCCAGTAGTGAGGGGGTCCTCAATGAAAAACTGTTTTTT. This sequence encodes CASSEGVLNEKLFF. Drawing the rest from reference TRBV19 and TRBJ1-4, the complete variable domain is DGGITQSPKYLFRKEGQNVTLSCEQNLNHDAMYWYRQDPGQGLRLIYYSQIVNDFQKGDIAEGYSVSREKKESFPLTVTSAQKNPTAFYLCASSEGVLNEKLFFGSGTQLSVL.

The table lists this clone with a few counts. J is TRBJ2-7 and V is TRBV7-3, with 12 bases identical to TRBD2. This CDR3 contains 15 residues. The V and J ends lost 2 bases and 3 bases, in that order; junction bases with no gene match: 2. The V gene's germline CDR1 is SGHTA and CDR2 FQGTGA. CDR3 in DNA: TGTGCCAGCAGCTTAGGACTAGCGGGAAACTACGAGCAGTACTTC. As protein: CASSLGLAGNYEQYF. Filled out from reference TRBV7-3 and TRBJ2-7, the complete variable domain reads GAGVSQTPSNKVTEKGKYVELRCDPISGHTALYWYRQSLGQGPEFLIYFQGTGAADDSGLPNDRFFAVRPEGSVSTLKIQRTERGDSAVYLCASSLGLAGNYEQYFGPGTRLTVT.

This clone came up a few times. J is TRBJ2-1 and V is TRBV18, with a tentative D call TRBD2 (6 bases). The CDR3 is 15 residues long. V lost 6 bases, J lost 4 bases, and 16 bases lay in between. CDR1 and CDR2 from the germline V gene are KGHSH and LQKENI. The CDR3 DNA reads TGTGCCAGCTCCCCTATTGGGGCGGGATACAATGAGCAGTTCTTC. It encodes CASSPIGAGYNEQFF.

The rearrangement joins TRBV5-1 to TRBJ2-1; D unresolved. The germline V gene has CDR1 SGHRS and CDR2 YFSETQ. Trimming took 5 bases from V and 0 from J, leaving 9 bases between them. The CDR3 contains 14 residues. The CDR3 spells CASSVMSSYNEQFF. In nucleotides, the CDR3 is TGCGCCAGCAGTGTGATGAGCTCCTACAATGAGCAGTTCTTC.

This chain connects TRBV25-1 to TRBJ1-4; D is unclear. The CDR3 spans 14 residues. V was trimmed by 6 bases and J by 7 bases, leaving 15 bases between them. The germline CDR1 and CDR2 sequences are MGHDK and SYGVNS. CDR3 sequence: CASRGTGFGEKLFF. The CDR3, as DNA: TGTGCCAGCAGGGGAACGGGGTTTGGTGAAAAACTGTTTTTT.

The gene calls are TRBV6-5 and TRBJ2-7, with D perhaps matching TRBD2 (8 bases). CDR1 and CDR2 (germline): MNHEY, SVGAGI. The CDR3 has 13 residues. The V and J ends lost 10 bases and 3 bases respectively, with 16 bases between them. The CDR3 loop reads CATSRGTSYEQYF. The CDR3 nucleotides are TGTGCCACCTCCAGGGGGACTAGCTACGAGCAGTACTTC.

The chain uses TRBV11-2 and TRBJ1-3; D may be TRBD1 (5 bases). Trimming removed 1 base at V and 0 bases at J, with 10 bases between. This CDR3 is 16 amino acids long. In germline, CDR1 is SGHAT, CDR2 FQNNGV. This chain's CDR3 is CASSLGTGPSGNTIYF. As DNA, the CDR3 is TGTGCCAGCAGCTTAGGAACAGGCCCCTCTGGAAACACCATATATTTT.

This clone was counted only a few times. The chain is built from TRBV19 and TRBJ2-2, with 7 bases that match TRBD1. The CDR3 has 13 amino acids. The germline gives CDR1 LNHDA, CDR2 SQIVND (reference sequence). The junction had 2 bases not matched to a gene; V was cut back by 4 bases and J by 6 bases. This CDR3 reads CASSTTGAGELFF. The CDR3 coding sequence is TGTGCCAGTAGTACCACAGGGGCCGGGGAGCTGTTTTTT.

The genes are TRBV5-4 and TRBJ2-5; 12 bases fit TRBD2. This CDR3 has 16 amino acids. V gave up 0 bases and J gave up 4 bases; unmatched junction bases: 4. CDR1 is SGHNT and CDR2 is YYREEE in the germline V gene (reference sequence). The CDR3 spells CASSLVLAGGTETQYF. Written as DNA, the CDR3 is TGTGCCAGCAGCTTGGTTCTAGCGGGAGGGACAGAGACCCAGTACTTC.

This clone was picked up a small number of times. V is TRBV28 and J is TRBJ1-4; perhaps TRBD1 as D (5 bases). The length of the CDR3 is 14 residues. CDR1 is MDHEN, CDR2 SYDVKM, per germline. The V gene lost 2 bases and the J gene lost 4 bases, with 8 bases spanning the gap. Here the CDR3 reads CASSLRQFNEKLFF. The CDR3 nucleotides are TGTGCCAGCAGTTTACGACAGTTTAATGAAAAACTGTTTTTT.

V is TRBV6-2 or TRBV6-3 and J is TRBJ1-6, with a tentative D call TRBD1 (6 bases). Germline lookup yields CDR1 MNHEY and CDR2 SVGEGT. V gave up 0 bases and J gave up 0 bases, with 12 bases separating them. The CDR3 contains 18 residues. DNA of the CDR3: TGTGCCAGCAGTTACTCGGGACATTTAAGCTCCTATAATTCACCCCTCCACTTT. Its translation: CASSYSGHLSSYNSPLHF.

The rearrangement uses TRBV9 and TRBJ1-2; 7 bases agree with TRBD1. Per germline, CDR1 SGDLS and CDR2 YYNGEE. The CDR3 spans 17 residues. V was pared by 3 bases and J by 4 bases, with 15 bases of the junction left unmatched. CDR3 sequence (DNA): TGTGCCAGCAGCGGAGAGAGGATGAGGGGGCGCGGCTATGGCTACACCTTC. Amino acid sequence: CASSGERMRGRGYGYTF. The full variable domain, in which reference TRBV9 and TRBJ1-2 provide the parts outside the CDR3, is DSGVTQTPKHLITATGQRVTLRCSPRSGDLSVYWYQQSLDQGLQFLIQYYNGEERAKGNILERFSAQQFPDLHSELNLSSLELGDSALYFCASSGERMRGRGYGYTFGSGTRLTVV.

J is TRBJ2-2 and V is TRBV11-3; 9 nucleotides align to TRBD2. Germline V gene sequence: CDR1 SGHNT, CDR2 YENEEA. This CDR3 has 16 residues. Trimming took 4 bases from V and 4 from J; bases not matched to a gene: 7. As DNA, the CDR3 is TGTGCCAGCAGCTCCGATAGCGGGAGAGTCACCGGGGAGCTGTTTTTT. Its translation: CASSSDSGRVTGELFF.

CDR3 nucleotides: TGTGCCAGTAGTCTTGGGGGGGGTAGCAATCAGCCCCAGCATTTT. Encoded protein: CASSLGGGSNQPQHF. This chain joins TRBV19 and TRBJ1-5; maybe TRBD1 (5 bases). In germline, CDR1 is LNHDA, CDR2 SQIVND (reference sequence). V was cut by 5 bases and J by 0 bases, with 11 bases left in between. This CDR3 spans 15 amino acids.